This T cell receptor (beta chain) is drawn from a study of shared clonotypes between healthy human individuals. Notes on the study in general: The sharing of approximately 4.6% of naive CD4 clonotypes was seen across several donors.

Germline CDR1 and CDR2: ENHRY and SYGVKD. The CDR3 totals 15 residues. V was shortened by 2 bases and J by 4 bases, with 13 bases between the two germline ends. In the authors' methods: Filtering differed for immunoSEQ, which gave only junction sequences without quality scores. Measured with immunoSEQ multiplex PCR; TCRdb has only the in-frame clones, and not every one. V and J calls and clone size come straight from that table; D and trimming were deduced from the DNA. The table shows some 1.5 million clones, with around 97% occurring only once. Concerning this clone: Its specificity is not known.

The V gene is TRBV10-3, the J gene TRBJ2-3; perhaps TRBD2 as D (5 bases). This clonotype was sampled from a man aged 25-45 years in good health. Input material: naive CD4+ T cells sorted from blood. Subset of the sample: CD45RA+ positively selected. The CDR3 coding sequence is TGTGCCATCAGTGAGCGGGGAAACGTCGCAGATACGCAGTATTTT. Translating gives CAISERGNVADTQYF.